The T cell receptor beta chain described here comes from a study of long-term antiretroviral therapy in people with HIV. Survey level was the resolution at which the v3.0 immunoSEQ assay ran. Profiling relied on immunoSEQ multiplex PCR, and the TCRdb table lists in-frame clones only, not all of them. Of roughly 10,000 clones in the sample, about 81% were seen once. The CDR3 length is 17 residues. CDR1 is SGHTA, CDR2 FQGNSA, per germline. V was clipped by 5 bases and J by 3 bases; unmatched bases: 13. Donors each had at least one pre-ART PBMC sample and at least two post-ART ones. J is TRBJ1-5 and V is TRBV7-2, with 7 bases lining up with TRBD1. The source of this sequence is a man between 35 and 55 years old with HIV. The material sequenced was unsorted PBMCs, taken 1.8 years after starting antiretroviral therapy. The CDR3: CASSPYHGTAYNQPQHF. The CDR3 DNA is TGTGCCAGCAGCCCGTACCATGGGACAGCATACAATCAGCCCCAGCATTTT.